The 26 T cell receptor beta chains below all came from one sample that was sequenced in a study of cytomegalovirus exposure and HLA in healthy donors. PCR amplification relied on 60 Vbeta primers (plus 13 Jbeta primers). The protocol was immunoSEQ multiplex PCR, while the TCRdb copy is restricted to in-frame clones and leaves out a portion. Of about 140,000 clones listed, around 65% are singletons. Sequences were obtained from PBMCs. The receptors were gathered from a male donor in good health and CMV-seronegative.

V and J are TRBV19 and TRBJ2-1; TRBD1 matches at 7 bases. Trimming took 4 bases from V and 0 from J; bases not matched to a gene: 3. The CDR3 length is 15 residues. Germline CDR1 LNHDA, CDR2 SQIVND (reference sequence). DNA for the CDR3: TGTGCCAGTAGTACCCAGGGGGACTCCTACAATGAGCAGTTCTTC. Protein sequence: CASSTQGDSYNEQFF.

The CDR3 bases are TGTGCCAGCAGTATTCGGACAGGGTCTAACTATGGCTACACCTTC. This sequence encodes CASSIRTGSNYGYTF. The V gene is TRBV25-1, the J gene TRBJ1-2; 8 nucleotides align to TRBD1. CDR3 length: 15 residues. Germline-derived CDR1 and CDR2 are MGHDK and SYGVNS. V dropped 5 bases and J dropped 0; count of bases not matched to a gene: 5.

The gene calls are TRBV5-4 and TRBJ1-2, with a tentative D call TRBD1 (6 bases). V was pared by 0 bases and J by 4 bases, with 22 bases between. CDR1 and CDR2 from the germline V gene are SGHNT and YYREEE (reference sequence). This CDR3 is built from 18 residues. In DNA, the CDR3 is TGTGCCAGCAGCTTGGCCCCCCACGCGGCAGGGGCCATCTATGGCTACACCTTC. Translation gives CASSLAPHAAGAIYGYTF.

This chain connects TRBV6-5 to TRBJ1-5; no clear D. The germline V gene encodes CDR1 MNHEY and CDR2 SVGAGI. Trimming took 2 bases from V and 6 from J, leaving 14 bases between them. This CDR3 has 15 residues. CDR3 region: CASSYRAMGGQPQHF. In DNA, the CDR3 is TGTGCCAGCAGTTACAGAGCGATGGGAGGTCAGCCCCAGCATTTT.

This chain connects TRBV2 to TRBJ1-1; TRBD1 is a possible D gene (6 bases). The CDR3 has 13 residues. Germline lookup yields CDR1 SNHLY and CDR2 FYNNEI. The V end was cut by 8 bases, the J end by 2 bases, with 12 bases between. CDR3 protein: CASREGDNTEAFF. The CDR3 DNA is TGTGCCAGCCGGGAGGGGGATAACACTGAAGCTTTCTTT.

This clone was observed a few times. The J gene is TRBJ1-1, the V gene TRBV27; D may be TRBD1 (5 bases). The CDR3 extends over 15 amino acids. Trimming took 6 bases from V and 0 from J, leaving 14 bases between them. The germline V gene encodes CDR1 MNHEY and CDR2 SMNVEV (reference sequence). The CDR3 loop reads CASSWGGELNTEAFF. As DNA, the CDR3 is TGTGCCAGCAGCTGGGGAGGGGAATTGAACACTGAAGCTTTCTTT.

This chain links TRBV27 with TRBJ2-2, with a possible D match to TRBD2 (6 bases). The CDR3 sequence is 18 residues long. The V and J ends lost 7 bases and 3 bases respectively, with 24 bases between them. Germline lookup yields CDR1 MNHEY and CDR2 SMNVEV (reference sequence). CDR3 amino acids: CASTFTGWGERYTGELFF. In DNA form, the CDR3 reads TGTGCCAGCACCTTCACCGGGTGGGGGGAGAGGTACACCGGGGAGCTGTTTTTT.

V and J are TRBV28 and TRBJ2-2, with D maybe TRBD1 (6 bases). V gave up 6 bases and J gave up 1 base, with 12 bases separating them. There are 15 residues in the CDR3. Looked up from germline, CDR1 is MDHEN and CDR2 is SYDVKM. CDR3: CASRFVRGNTGELFF. The CDR3 bases are TGTGCCAGCAGATTCGTCAGGGGGAACACCGGGGAGCTGTTTTTT.

This clone was observed a few times. Sequence at one end of the junction differs from germline and may be a read error. The chain joins TRBV28 to TRBJ1-2; TRBD1 matches at 7 bases. The CDR3 totals 10 residues. Germline CDR1 is MDHEN and CDR2 is SYDVKM. The CDR3 coding sequence is TGTGCCATCCAGGGGGGTGGCTACCCCTTC. Encoded protein: CAIQGGGYPF.

This chain joins TRBV15 and TRBJ1-5; tentative D call: TRBD1 (6 bases). Per germline, CDR1 LNHNV and CDR2 YYDKDF (reference sequence). The V end was cut by 3 bases, the J end by 6 bases, with 9 bases between. The CDR3 contains 13 residues. CDR3 amino acids: CATSSTGFQPQHF. The CDR3 bases are TGTGCCACCAGCAGTACAGGGTTTCAGCCCCAGCATTTT.

The rearrangement uses TRBV4-1 and TRBJ2-3; 11 bases match TRBD2. Germline loops: CDR1 MGHRA, CDR2 YSYEKL. Trimming at V came to 0 bases and at J to 0 bases, leaving 5 bases not matched to a gene. The CDR3 length is 18 residues. The CDR3 DNA reads as TGCGCCAGCAGCCAAGATGGGGCTAGCGGGGGGAGCACAGATACGCAGTATTTT. Translating gives CASSQDGASGGSTDTQYF.

The gene calls are TRBV30 and TRBJ1-3; tentatively, D is TRBD1 (6 bases). V lost 3 bases and J lost 0, with 15 bases in between. Germline CDR1 reads GTSNPN; CDR2 reads SVGIG (reference sequence). This CDR3 has 16 amino acids. For the CDR3, the DNA is TGTGCCTGGAGGGATGAGAACAGGGCCTCTGGAAACACCATATATTTT. Its translation: CAWRDENRASGNTIYF.

In the case of this clone: A junction end diverges from the germline sequence, so it may reflect a read error. Additional DNA sequences in this sample encode the identical CDR3. The chain carries TRBV2 and TRBJ1-1, with 7 bases aligning to TRBD1. The CDR3 is 14 residues long. Germline-derived CDR1 and CDR2 are SNHLY and FYNNEI. Written as DNA, the CDR3 is TGTGCCAGCGGGCGGACAGGAATGAACACTGAGGCTTTCTTT. Protein product: CASGRTGMNTEAFF.

The chain is built from TRBV19 and TRBJ2-7; 12 nucleotides line up with TRBD1. The V gene's germline CDR1 is LNHDA and CDR2 SQIVND (reference sequence). This CDR3 has 14 amino acids. The V and J ends lost 4 bases and 5 bases, in that order; junction bases with no gene match: 3. CDR3 sequence (DNA): TGTGCCAGTAGTACGGGACAGGGGGCAAACGAGCAGTACTTC. Its translation: CASSTGQGANEQYF.

This clone was found once. The chain recombines TRBV5-4 with TRBJ2-7, with TRBD1 matching 7 bases. Germline CDR1 is SGHNT and CDR2 is YYREEE (reference sequence). CDR3 length: 14 residues. The ends lost 6 bases at V and 0 bases at J; junction bases unmatched: 6. For the CDR3, the DNA is TGTGCCAGCACCCTGGACAGGAACTCCTACGAGCAGTACTTC. Its protein is CASTLDRNSYEQYF.

The rearrangement joins TRBV10-1 to TRBJ1-1, with a weak D call TRBD1 (5 bases). From germline, CDR1 is WNHNN and CDR2 SYGVQD (reference sequence). Trimming cost V 5 bases and J 1 base, with 17 bases left between them. The CDR3 has 16 residues. The DNA for the CDR3 is TGCGCCAGCAGTCATTACACGGGGGTAAGGAACACTGAAGCTTTCTTT. As protein: CASSHYTGVRNTEAFF.

In its sample, this clone was seen a few times. This chain's CDR3 is CASSIFGQAVYSNQPQHF. CDR3 DNA: TGTGCCAGTAGTATATTCGGACAAGCAGTTTATAGCAATCAGCCCCAGCATTTT. V and J are TRBV19 and TRBJ1-5, with a tentative D call TRBD1 (5 bases). Trimming cost V 2 bases and J 0 bases, with 17 bases left between them. The CDR3 has 18 residues. Looked up from germline, CDR1 is LNHDA and CDR2 is SQIVND (reference sequence).

This clone was counted between two and nine times. The J gene is TRBJ2-6, the V gene TRBV6-1, with a possible D match to TRBD1 (5 bases). Germline V gene data show CDR1 as MNHNS and CDR2 as SASEGT. Between the trimmed V and J ends, which lost 11 bases and 0 bases, there was a span of 11 bases. This CDR3 region has 14 residues. This CDR3 reads CAGARFSGANVLTF. In DNA, the CDR3 is TGTGCCGGGGCCAGATTCTCTGGGGCCAACGTCCTGACTTTC.

The CDR3 here is CASSPQGTGANVLTF. CDR3 in DNA: TGTGCCAGCAGCCCCCAGGGCACTGGGGCCAACGTCCTGACTTTC. The chain uses TRBV6-4 and TRBJ2-6; weak D call: TRBD1 (5 bases). V shed 6 bases and J shed 2 bases, with 11 bases lying between them. Per germline, CDR1 MRHNA and CDR2 SNTAGT. The length of the CDR3 is 15 residues.

Only one count was recorded for this clone. One junction end disagrees with the germline gene, perhaps due to a read error. The chain recombines TRBV6-1 with TRBJ1-4; D is ambiguous. The CDR3 totals 15 residues. CDR1 and CDR2 from the germline V gene are MNHNS and SASEGT. The CDR3 sequence: CPSSGVAMEGEKLFF. The CDR3 DNA reads TGTCCCAGCAGCGGTGTGGCTATGGAGGGTGAAAAACTGTTTTTT.

The chain uses TRBV15 and TRBJ1-2, with 9 bases that match TRBD1. CDR3 size: 14 residues. V lost 3 bases, J lost 8 bases, and 7 bases stayed unmatched. CDR1 is LNHNV, CDR2 YYDKDF, per germline (reference sequence). In nucleotides, the CDR3 is TGTGCCACCAGCAGTAGGGACAGGGATAAGGGCTACACCTTC. Residues: CATSSRDRDKGYTF.

Comments on this clone: At one boundary the junction diverges from the germline segment, which might be a read error. The CDR3, as DNA: TGTTCCAGCAGCTTAGGAGGCCAGCCCCAGCATTTT. It yields the protein CSSSLGGQPQHF. The chain employs TRBV7-9 and TRBJ1-5, with D hard to call. Germline values: CDR1 SEHNR, CDR2 FQNEAQ (reference sequence). This CDR3 contains 12 residues. The variable domain in full, with the rest retrieved from reference TRBV7-9 and TRBJ1-5, is DTGVSQNPRHKITKRGQNVTFRCDPISEHNRLYWYRQTLGQGPEFLTYFQNEAQLEKSRLLSDRFSAERPKGSFSTLEIQRTEQGDSAMYLCSSSLGGQPQHFGDGTRLSIL.

The CDR3 loop is CASRTTEETQYF. The DNA of the CDR3 is TGTGCCAGCAGGACGACAGAAGAGACCCAGTACTTC. This chain connects TRBV2 to TRBJ2-5; D possibly corresponds to TRBD1 (5 bases). Germline V gives CDR1 SNHLY, CDR2 FYNNEI. V lost 6 bases to trimming and J lost 3 bases, with 8 bases between them. The CDR3 contains 12 residues.

This clone was detected a few times. This chain uses TRBV2 with TRBJ2-7; TRBD2 might be the D (6 bases). V was trimmed by 7 bases and J by 5 bases, leaving 15 bases between them. Germline CDR1 is SNHLY and CDR2 is FYNNEI. The CDR3 length is 13 residues. CDR3 loop: CASKGSGWDEQYF. CDR3 DNA: TGTGCCAGCAAGGGGAGCGGGTGGGACGAGCAGTACTTC.

CDR3 sequence: CASSIQQYTEAFF. DNA for the CDR3: TGTGCCAGTAGTATCCAACAGTACACTGAAGCTTTCTTT. This chain connects TRBV19 to TRBJ1-1; no clear D gene. The CDR3 sequence is 13 residues long. V was trimmed by 3 bases and J by 3 bases, leaving 8 bases between them. The germline V gene encodes CDR1 LNHDA and CDR2 SQIVND (reference sequence). The full variable domain, completed using reference TRBV19 and TRBJ1-1, is DGGITQSPKYLFRKEGQNVTLSCEQNLNHDAMYWYRQDPGQGLRLIYYSQIVNDFQKGDIAEGYSVSREKKESFPLTVTSAQKNPTAFYLCASSIQQYTEAFFGQGTRLTVV.

The V call is TRBV18, the J call TRBJ2-7, with unresolved D. CDR3 length: 12 amino acids. The germline gives CDR1 KGHSH, CDR2 LQKENI. V was trimmed by 2 bases and J by 7 bases, leaving 9 bases between them. For the CDR3, the DNA is TGTGCCAGCTCACCAGGGCAGCCTGAGCAGTACTTC. The encoded protein is CASSPGQPEQYF.